Detailed here is one TCR beta chain. The antigen remains undetermined. Germline V lookup: CDR1 SGHAT, CDR2 FQNNGV. Trimming stripped 5 bases from V and 3 bases from J, with 7 bases between. CDR3 length: 12 residues. This entry comes from a study of STAT5B mutations in CD4+ large granular lymphocyte leukemia. Study-wide points: Data were not HLA-matched across samples. Top patient clones used TRBV06 genes more often: 8/27 versus 2/35 in controls. About 24% of private leukemic clonotypes occurred rarely in other patients' non-leukemic repertoires.

The repertoire was sequenced with immunoSEQ multiplex PCR; TCRdb's copy has only in-frame clones and lacks some. The repertoire consists of fewer than 35,000 clones, with approximately 75% occurring once and the leading ten covering over 3%. This chain joins TRBV11-2 and TRBJ2-5, with D uncertain. This sequence originates from a human donor in good health. Material for sequencing was CD4+ T cells from blood buffy coats. The CDR3 DNA is TGTGCCAGCAGCCACCAAGAAGAGACCCAGTACTTC. Translation gives CASSHQEETQYF.